Listed below are T cell receptor beta chains from one sample, sequenced in a study of vaccination effects on CD4 cells after COVID-19. Their specific antigens are unknown. Only in-frame clones appear in the TCRdb table, and some are missing; sequencing was by immunoSEQ multiplex PCR. Of 40,000 to 50,000 clones in the sample, around 66% were seen once. The sequencing used CD4+ T cells from PBMCs cultured with a peptide pool, collected before COVID-19 vaccination. These receptors all stem from a human donor who had a prior SARS-CoV-2 infection. CDR3s include the opening cysteine and the closing phenylalanine or tryptophan. The order of the fields is D gene, J gene, clone size, V gene, CDR3 protein, CDR3 DNA. A D gene is named only where the DNA matches it firmly. Some rows mark clone size as missing; the rest say once, few, many or name a class of expanded clone.

d_gene: NA; j_gene: TRBJ1-2; abundance: NA; v_gene: TRBV5-6; CDR3aa: CASSSRELGDKDYGYTF; CDR3nt: TGTGCCAGCAGCTCCCGGGAATTGGGCGACAAGGACTATGGCTACACCTTC
d_gene: NA; j_gene: TRBJ1-2; abundance: NA; v_gene: TRBV30; CDR3aa: CAWSPTNYGYTF; CDR3nt: TGTGCCTGGAGTCCCACCAACTATGGCTACACCTTC
d_gene: NA; j_gene: TRBJ2-5; abundance: few; v_gene: TRBV3-1/TRBV3-2; CDR3aa: CASSQVSASLKTQYF; CDR3nt: TGTGCCAGCAGCCAAGTCTCGGCTAGCTTGAAGACCCAGTACTTC
d_gene: NA; j_gene: TRBJ1-2; abundance: NA; v_gene: TRBV4-1; CDR3aa: CASSHSGGTNYGYTF; CDR3nt: TGCGCCAGCAGCCATTCGGGGGGCACAAACTATGGCTACACCTTC
d_gene: TRBD2; j_gene: TRBJ2-1; abundance: NA; v_gene: TRBV12-5; CDR3aa: CASGWSGTSGSSYNEQFF; CDR3nt: TGTGCTAGTGGTTGGTCCGGGACTAGCGGGTCCTCCTACAATGAGCAGTTCTTC
d_gene: TRBD2; j_gene: TRBJ2-2; abundance: few; v_gene: TRBV3-1/TRBV3-2; CDR3aa: CASSLKTSGSLSGTGELFF; CDR3nt: TGTGCCAGCAGCCTAAAGACTAGCGGCTCTCTTTCGGGCACCGGGGAGCTGTTTTTT
d_gene: NA; j_gene: TRBJ1-2; abundance: NA; v_gene: TRBV4-3; CDR3aa: CASSQDGRNYGYTF; CDR3nt: TGCGCCAGCAGCCAAGATGGCAGAAACTATGGCTACACCTTC
d_gene: NA; j_gene: TRBJ2-1; abundance: NA; v_gene: TRBV7-2; CDR3aa: CASSSPGWYNEQFF; CDR3nt: TGTGCCAGCAGCTCCCCCGGGTGGTACAATGAGCAGTTCTTC
d_gene: TRBD2; j_gene: TRBJ2-1; abundance: NA; v_gene: TRBV19; CDR3aa: CASSLGLADYVIF; CDR3nt: TGTGCCAGTAGTTTGGGACTAGCGGACTACGTAATCTTC
d_gene: TRBD1; j_gene: TRBJ1-2; abundance: few; v_gene: TRBV6-5; CDR3aa: CASRTTGTGTYGYTF; CDR3nt: TGTGCCAGCAGAACAACCGGGACAGGGACTTATGGCTACACCTTC
d_gene: TRBD1; j_gene: TRBJ1-6; abundance: NA; v_gene: TRBV10-3; CDR3aa: CATNSPGQGASPLHF; CDR3nt: TGTGCCACCAACTCTCCAGGACAGGGGGCATCACCCCTCCACTTT
d_gene: TRBD1; j_gene: TRBJ2-5; abundance: NA; v_gene: TRBV10-3; CDR3aa: CAISESTGVVETQYF; CDR3nt: TGTGCCATCAGTGAGTCCACAGGGGTTGTCGAGACCCAGTACTTC
d_gene: TRBD2; j_gene: TRBJ2-1; abundance: NA; v_gene: TRBV4-3; CDR3aa: CASSRSGREYNEQFF; CDR3nt: TGCGCCAGCAGTCGAAGCGGGAGAGAGTACAATGAGCAGTTCTTC
d_gene: TRBD1; j_gene: TRBJ1-3; abundance: few; v_gene: TRBV5-1; CDR3aa: CASSLGWGQGIAGNTIYF; CDR3nt: TGCGCCAGCAGCTTGGGTTGGGGACAGGGGATTGCTGGAAACACCATATATTTT
d_gene: TRBD2; j_gene: TRBJ2-1; abundance: NA; v_gene: TRBV24-1; CDR3aa: CATSDLAPSGSYNEQFF; CDR3nt: TGTGCCACCAGTGATTTGGCCCCTAGCGGGTCATACAATGAGCAGTTCTTC
d_gene: NA; j_gene: TRBJ1-5; abundance: few; v_gene: TRBV12-3/TRBV12-4; CDR3aa: CASSGTFGQPQHF; CDR3nt: TGTGCCAGCAGTGGGACCTTTGGCCAGCCCCAGCATTTT
d_gene: TRBD1; j_gene: TRBJ2-7; abundance: NA; v_gene: TRBV10-1; CDR3aa: CASSEYGTGTSYEQYF; CDR3nt: TGCGCCAGCAGTGAGTATGGGACAGGGACCTCCTACGAGCAGTACTTC
d_gene: NA; j_gene: TRBJ2-1; abundance: NA; v_gene: TRBV7-8; CDR3aa: CASSTDPTGFGLNEQFF; CDR3nt: TGTGCCAGCAGCACAGACCCTACAGGGTTTGGCCTTAATGAGCAGTTCTTC
d_gene: NA; j_gene: TRBJ1-2; abundance: NA; v_gene: TRBV9; CDR3aa: CASSQGQSTGYGYTF; CDR3nt: TGTGCCAGCAGCCAAGGACAGTCTACGGGCTATGGCTACACCTTC
d_gene: NA; j_gene: TRBJ2-2; abundance: few; v_gene: TRBV7-2; CDR3aa: CASSFAGTGELFF; CDR3nt: TGTGCCAGCAGCTTCGCTGGCACCGGGGAGCTGTTTTTT
d_gene: NA; j_gene: TRBJ1-2; abundance: NA; v_gene: TRBV27; CDR3aa: CASSLLSSWESSYGYTF; CDR3nt: TGTGCCAGCAGTTTATTGAGCTCATGGGAATCCAGCTATGGCTACACCTTC
d_gene: NA; j_gene: TRBJ2-7; abundance: once; v_gene: TRBV11-2; CDR3aa: CASSRGYEQYF; CDR3nt: TGTGCCAGCAGTCGAGGCTACGAGCAGTACTTC
d_gene: NA; j_gene: TRBJ2-7; abundance: NA; v_gene: TRBV9; CDR3aa: CASSVGLDPTYEQYF; CDR3nt: TGTGCCAGCAGCGTGGGCCTAGATCCCACCTACGAGCAGTACTTC
d_gene: NA; j_gene: TRBJ2-3; abundance: NA; v_gene: TRBV10-3; CDR3aa: CAIKGGGTDTQYF; CDR3nt: TGTGCCATCAAGGGGGGGGGCACAGATACGCAGTATTTT
d_gene: NA; j_gene: TRBJ1-2; abundance: NA; v_gene: TRBV3-1/TRBV3-2; CDR3aa: CASSQAGDTYGYTF; CDR3nt: TGTGCCAGCAGCCAAGCCGGAGACACCTATGGCTACACCTTC
d_gene: NA; j_gene: TRBJ1-6; abundance: NA; v_gene: TRBV9; CDR3aa: CASSVDRGFDSPLHF; CDR3nt: TGTGCCAGCAGCGTAGATCGGGGTTTTGATTCACCCCTCCACTTT
d_gene: NA; j_gene: TRBJ2-1; abundance: few; v_gene: TRBV10-2; CDR3aa: CATSTDSNEQFF; CDR3nt: TGCGCCACCTCGACGGACAGCAATGAGCAGTTCTTC
d_gene: NA; j_gene: TRBJ2-2; abundance: NA; v_gene: TRBV11-2; CDR3aa: CASSTREGGTGELFF; CDR3nt: TGTGCCAGCAGCACCCGTGAGGGGGGGACCGGGGAGCTGTTTTTT
d_gene: TRBD1; j_gene: TRBJ1-1; abundance: few; v_gene: TRBV6-5; CDR3aa: CASSYATGVTEAFF; CDR3nt: TGTGCCAGCAGTTACGCCACAGGGGTCACTGAAGCTTTCTTT
d_gene: NA; j_gene: TRBJ2-5; abundance: NA; v_gene: TRBV6-5; CDR3aa: CASKLMEGLETQYF; CDR3nt: TGTGCCAGCAAACTCATGGAGGGTTTGGAGACCCAGTACTTC
d_gene: NA; j_gene: TRBJ1-6; abundance: NA; v_gene: TRBV6-1; CDR3aa: CASSEVQGYNSPLHF; CDR3nt: TGTGCCAGCAGTGAAGTGCAGGGGTATAATTCACCCCTCCACTTT
d_gene: NA; j_gene: TRBJ1-3; abundance: NA; v_gene: TRBV5-1; CDR3aa: CASSNVGQSGNTIYF; CDR3nt: TGCGCCAGCAGTAACGTCGGCCAGTCTGGAAACACCATATATTTT
d_gene: TRBD1; j_gene: TRBJ1-5; abundance: NA; v_gene: TRBV12-5; CDR3aa: CASGWDRDQPQHF; CDR3nt: TGTGCTAGTGGCTGGGACAGGGATCAGCCCCAGCATTTT
d_gene: NA; j_gene: TRBJ1-1; abundance: NA; v_gene: TRBV7-9; CDR3aa: CASSPMGLMNTEAFF; CDR3nt: TGTGCCAGCAGCCCGATGGGACTAATGAACACTGAAGCTTTCTTT
d_gene: TRBD1; j_gene: TRBJ2-5; abundance: few; v_gene: TRBV5-1; CDR3aa: CASSLRATGNQETQYF; CDR3nt: TGCGCCAGCAGCTTGCGGGCGACAGGGAACCAAGAGACCCAGTACTTC
d_gene: TRBD2; j_gene: TRBJ2-7; abundance: NA; v_gene: TRBV18; CDR3aa: CASSPGLVGYEQYF; CDR3nt: TGTGCCAGCTCACCGGGACTAGTCGGTTACGAGCAGTACTTC
d_gene: TRBD2; j_gene: TRBJ2-1; abundance: NA; v_gene: TRBV27; CDR3aa: CASSLSYPGLAGDEQFF; CDR3nt: TGTGCCAGCAGTTTATCCTATCCGGGACTAGCGGGGGATGAGCAGTTCTTC
d_gene: NA; j_gene: TRBJ1-6; abundance: NA; v_gene: TRBV19; CDR3aa: CASSPPRGAYNSPLHF; CDR3nt: TGTGCCAGTAGTCCACCCAGGGGCGCCTATAATTCACCCCTCCACTTT
d_gene: NA; j_gene: TRBJ2-1; abundance: NA; v_gene: TRBV18; CDR3aa: CASSPGAEGDEQFF; CDR3nt: TGTGCCAGCTCACCAGGAGCGGAAGGGGATGAGCAGTTCTTC
d_gene: TRBD2; j_gene: TRBJ2-1; abundance: few; v_gene: TRBV18; CDR3aa: CASSPSGRAVVFF; CDR3nt: TGTGCCAGCTCACCTAGCGGGAGGGCCGTTGTGTTCTTC
d_gene: TRBD2; j_gene: TRBJ2-3; abundance: NA; v_gene: TRBV29-1; CDR3aa: CSVDRAGGSTDTQYF; CDR3nt: TGCAGCGTTGATAGGGCGGGAGGCAGCACAGATACGCAGTATTTT
d_gene: TRBD1; j_gene: TRBJ2-1; abundance: NA; v_gene: TRBV5-4; CDR3aa: CASSSKTGGAEQFF; CDR3nt: TGTGCCAGCAGCTCAAAAACAGGGGGCGCTGAGCAGTTCTTC
d_gene: NA; j_gene: TRBJ2-1; abundance: NA; v_gene: TRBV10-2; CDR3aa: CASRGSGSYNEQFF; CDR3nt: TGCGCCAGCAGGGGCAGTGGCTCCTACAATGAGCAGTTCTTC
d_gene: TRBD1; j_gene: TRBJ2-2; abundance: NA; v_gene: TRBV19; CDR3aa: CASSGGTGAGELFF; CDR3nt: TGTGCCAGTAGTGGGGGGACAGGGGCCGGGGAGCTGTTTTTT
d_gene: TRBD1; j_gene: TRBJ2-7; abundance: once; v_gene: TRBV29-1; CDR3aa: CSVARGPFEQYF; CDR3nt: TGCAGCGTTGCGAGGGGGCCGTTCGAGCAGTACTTC
d_gene: NA; j_gene: TRBJ1-2; abundance: few; v_gene: TRBV6-1; CDR3aa: CASSERELKIF; CDR3nt: TGTGCCAGCAGTGAACGGGAGCTAAAAATCTTC
d_gene: NA; j_gene: TRBJ1-1; abundance: NA; v_gene: TRBV5-6; CDR3aa: CASSLTRQGRGFF; CDR3nt: TGTGCCAGCAGCTTGACCCGCCAAGGCCGGGGTTTCTTT
d_gene: NA; j_gene: TRBJ2-3; abundance: NA; v_gene: TRBV7-3; CDR3aa: CASSLNGGDTQYF; CDR3nt: TGTGCCAGCAGCTTAAATGGTGGTGATACGCAGTATTTT
d_gene: NA; j_gene: TRBJ2-2; abundance: NA; v_gene: TRBV2; CDR3aa: CASSVELSTGELFF; CDR3nt: TGTGCCAGCAGTGTGGAATTATCCACCGGGGAGCTGTTTTTT
d_gene: NA; j_gene: TRBJ2-7; abundance: NA; v_gene: TRBV5-1; CDR3aa: CASSLTTDEQYF; CDR3nt: TGCGCCAGCAGCTTGACCACTGACGAGCAGTACTTC
d_gene: NA; j_gene: TRBJ1-2; abundance: NA; v_gene: TRBV30; CDR3aa: CAWFNYRDRGYTF; CDR3nt: TGTGCCTGGTTCAACTACAGGGATCGTGGCTACACCTTC
d_gene: TRBD2; j_gene: TRBJ2-3; abundance: NA; v_gene: TRBV30; CDR3aa: CAWSVGLAGGPLYF; CDR3nt: TGTGCCTGGAGTGTCGGATTAGCGGGAGGGCCTCTGTATTTT
d_gene: NA; j_gene: TRBJ2-1; abundance: NA; v_gene: TRBV21-1; CDR3aa: CASSEPTSGRLYNEQFF; CDR3nt: TGTGCCAGCAGCGAACCGACTAGCGGGAGGCTATACAATGAGCAGTTCTTC